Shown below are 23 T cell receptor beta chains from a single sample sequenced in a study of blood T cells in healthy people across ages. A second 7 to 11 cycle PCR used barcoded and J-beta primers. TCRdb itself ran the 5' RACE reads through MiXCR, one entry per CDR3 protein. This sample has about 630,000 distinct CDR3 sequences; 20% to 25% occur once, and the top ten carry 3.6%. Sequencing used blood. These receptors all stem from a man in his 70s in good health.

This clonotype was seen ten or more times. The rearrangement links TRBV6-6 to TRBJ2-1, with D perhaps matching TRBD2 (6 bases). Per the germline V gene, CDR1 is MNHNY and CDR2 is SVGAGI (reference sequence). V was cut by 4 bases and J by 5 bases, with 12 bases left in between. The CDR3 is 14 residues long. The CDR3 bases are TGTGCCAGCAGTTTAGGAGGGACCAACAATGAGCAGTTCTTC. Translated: CASSLGGTNNEQFF.

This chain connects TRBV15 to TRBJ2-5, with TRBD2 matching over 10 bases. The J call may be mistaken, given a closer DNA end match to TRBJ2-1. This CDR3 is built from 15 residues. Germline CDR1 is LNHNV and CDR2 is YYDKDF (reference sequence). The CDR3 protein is CATSPSGRGYNEQFF. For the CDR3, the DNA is TGTGCCACCAGTCCTAGCGGGAGAGGGTACAATGAGCAGTTCTTC.

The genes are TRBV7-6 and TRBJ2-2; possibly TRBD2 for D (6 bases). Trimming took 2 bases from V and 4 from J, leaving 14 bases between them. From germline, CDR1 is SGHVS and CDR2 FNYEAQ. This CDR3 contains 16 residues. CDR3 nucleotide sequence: TGTGCCAGCAGCTTACTTGGTGGGAGGAGCACCGGGGAGCTGTTTTTT. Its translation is CASSLLGGRSTGELFF.

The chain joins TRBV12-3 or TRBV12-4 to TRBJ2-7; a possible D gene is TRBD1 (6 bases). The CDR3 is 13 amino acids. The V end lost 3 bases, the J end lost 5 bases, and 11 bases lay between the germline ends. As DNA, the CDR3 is TGTGCCAGCAGTTTCGAGGGGGTCAACGAGCAGTACTTC. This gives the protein CASSFEGVNEQYF.

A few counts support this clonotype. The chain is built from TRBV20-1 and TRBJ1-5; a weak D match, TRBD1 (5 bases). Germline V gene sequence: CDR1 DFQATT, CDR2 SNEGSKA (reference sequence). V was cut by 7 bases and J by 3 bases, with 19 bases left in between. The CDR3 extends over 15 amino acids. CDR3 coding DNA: TGCAGTGTCCCAGTCCACGGGACGGACAATCAGCCCCAGCATTTT. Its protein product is CSVPVHGTDNQPQHF.

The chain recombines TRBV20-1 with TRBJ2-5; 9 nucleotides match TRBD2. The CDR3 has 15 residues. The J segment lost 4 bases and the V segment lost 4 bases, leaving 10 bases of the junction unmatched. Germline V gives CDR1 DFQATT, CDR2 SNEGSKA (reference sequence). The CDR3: CSATLAGGPGETQYF. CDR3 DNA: TGCAGTGCTACTCTTGCGGGAGGGCCAGGAGAGACCCAGTACTTC.

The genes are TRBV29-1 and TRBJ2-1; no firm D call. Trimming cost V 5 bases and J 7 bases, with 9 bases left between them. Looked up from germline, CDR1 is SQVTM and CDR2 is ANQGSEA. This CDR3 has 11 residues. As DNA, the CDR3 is TGCAGCGTTAAGGCCTGGAATGAGCAGTTCTTC. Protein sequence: CSVKAWNEQFF.

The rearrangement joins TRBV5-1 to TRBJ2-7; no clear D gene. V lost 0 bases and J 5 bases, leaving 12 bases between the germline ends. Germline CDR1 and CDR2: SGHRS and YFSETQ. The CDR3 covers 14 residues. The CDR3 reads CASSLEQLSHEQYF. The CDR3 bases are TGCGCCAGCAGCTTGGAACAGCTTTCGCACGAGCAGTACTTC. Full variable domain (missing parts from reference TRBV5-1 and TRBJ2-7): KAGVTQTPRYLIKTRGQQVTLSCSPISGHRSVSWYQQTPGQGLQFLFEYFSETQRNKGNFPGRFSGRQFSNSRSEMNVSTLELGDSALYLCASSLEQLSHEQYFGPGTRLTVT.

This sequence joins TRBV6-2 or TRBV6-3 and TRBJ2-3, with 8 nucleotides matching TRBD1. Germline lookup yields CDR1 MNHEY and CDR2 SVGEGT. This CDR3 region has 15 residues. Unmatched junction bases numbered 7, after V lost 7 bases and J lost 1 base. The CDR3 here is CASKRPGQGTDTQYF. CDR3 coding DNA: TGTGCCAGCAAGAGACCGGGACAGGGCACAGATACGCAGTATTTT.

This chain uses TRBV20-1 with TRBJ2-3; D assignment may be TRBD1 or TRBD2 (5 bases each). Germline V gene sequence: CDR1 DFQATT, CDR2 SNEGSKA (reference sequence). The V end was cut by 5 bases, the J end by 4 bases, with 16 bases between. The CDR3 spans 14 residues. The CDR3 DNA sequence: TGCAGTGCTCCAAACGCCGGGGCCGCAGATACGCAGTATTTT. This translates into CSAPNAGAADTQYF.

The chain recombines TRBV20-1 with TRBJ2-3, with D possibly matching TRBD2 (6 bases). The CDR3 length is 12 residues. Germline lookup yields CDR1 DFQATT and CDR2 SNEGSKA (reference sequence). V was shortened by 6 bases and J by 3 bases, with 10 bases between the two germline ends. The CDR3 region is CSALGGTDTQYF. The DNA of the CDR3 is TGCAGTGCCCTCGGGGGAACAGATACGCAGTATTTT.

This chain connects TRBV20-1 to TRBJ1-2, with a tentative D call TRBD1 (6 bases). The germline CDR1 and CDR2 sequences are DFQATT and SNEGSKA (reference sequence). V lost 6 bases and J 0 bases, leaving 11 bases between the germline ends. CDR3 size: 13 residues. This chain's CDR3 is CSAQGPSNYGYTF. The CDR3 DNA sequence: TGCAGTGCCCAGGGGCCCTCTAACTATGGCTACACCTTC.

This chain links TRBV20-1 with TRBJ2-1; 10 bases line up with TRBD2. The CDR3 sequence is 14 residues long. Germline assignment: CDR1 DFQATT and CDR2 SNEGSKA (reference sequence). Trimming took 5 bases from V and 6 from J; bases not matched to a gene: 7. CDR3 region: CSAQSGRAGNEQFF. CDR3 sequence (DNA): TGCAGTGCTCAAAGCGGGAGGGCGGGCAATGAGCAGTTCTTC.

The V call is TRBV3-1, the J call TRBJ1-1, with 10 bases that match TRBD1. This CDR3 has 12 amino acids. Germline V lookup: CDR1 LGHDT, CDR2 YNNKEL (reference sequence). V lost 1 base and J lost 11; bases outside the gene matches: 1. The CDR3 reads CASSQGQGAAFF. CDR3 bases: TGTGCCAGCAGCCAAGGACAGGGGGCGGCTTTCTTT.

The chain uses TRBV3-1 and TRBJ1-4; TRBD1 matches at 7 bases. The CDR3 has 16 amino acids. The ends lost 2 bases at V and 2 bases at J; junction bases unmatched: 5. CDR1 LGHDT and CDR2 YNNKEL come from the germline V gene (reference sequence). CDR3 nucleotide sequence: TGTGCCAGCAGCCAAAACGACAGGGAGACTAATGAAAAACTGTTTTTT. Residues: CASSQNDRETNEKLFF.

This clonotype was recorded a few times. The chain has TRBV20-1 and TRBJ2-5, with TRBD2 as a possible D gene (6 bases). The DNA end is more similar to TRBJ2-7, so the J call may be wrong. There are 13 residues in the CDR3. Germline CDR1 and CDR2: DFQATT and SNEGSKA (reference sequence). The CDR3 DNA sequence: TGCAGTGCTCCCGCTAGCGCCCCATTCGAGCAGTACTTC. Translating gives CSAPASAPFEQYF.

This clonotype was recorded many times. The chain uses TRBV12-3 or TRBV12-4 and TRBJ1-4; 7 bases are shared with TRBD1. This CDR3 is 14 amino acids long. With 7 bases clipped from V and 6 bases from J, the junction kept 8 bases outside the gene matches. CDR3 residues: CASTLTGLDEKLFF. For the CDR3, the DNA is TGTGCCAGCACCCTGACAGGGTTGGATGAAAAACTGTTTTTT.

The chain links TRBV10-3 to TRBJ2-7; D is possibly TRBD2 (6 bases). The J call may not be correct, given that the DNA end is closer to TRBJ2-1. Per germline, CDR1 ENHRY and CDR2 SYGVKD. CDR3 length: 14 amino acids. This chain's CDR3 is CAISESDYYNEQFF. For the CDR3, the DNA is TGTGCCATCAGTGAGTCGGACTATTACAATGAGCAGTTCTTC.

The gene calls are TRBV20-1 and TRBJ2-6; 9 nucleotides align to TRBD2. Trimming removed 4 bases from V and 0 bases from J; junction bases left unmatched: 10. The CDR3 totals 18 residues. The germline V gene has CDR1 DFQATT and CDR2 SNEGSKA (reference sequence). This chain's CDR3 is CSATTEAGGPSGANVLTF. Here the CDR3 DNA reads TGCAGTGCTACCACCGAAGCGGGAGGCCCCTCTGGGGCCAACGTCCTGACTTTC.

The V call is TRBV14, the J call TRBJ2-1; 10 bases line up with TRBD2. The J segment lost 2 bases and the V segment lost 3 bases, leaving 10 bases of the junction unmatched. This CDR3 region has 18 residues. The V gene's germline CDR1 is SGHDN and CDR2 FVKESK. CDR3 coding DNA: TGTGCCAGCAGCCACCAGGGACTAGCGTTCCGTCCCTACAATGAGCAGTTCTTC. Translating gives CASSHQGLAFRPYNEQFF.

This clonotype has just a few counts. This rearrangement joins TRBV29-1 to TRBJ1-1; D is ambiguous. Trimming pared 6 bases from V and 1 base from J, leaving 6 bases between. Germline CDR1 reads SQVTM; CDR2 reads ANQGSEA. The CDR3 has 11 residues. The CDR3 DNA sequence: TGCAGCGTCTCTGAGAACACTGAAGCTTTCTTT. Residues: CSVSENTEAFF.

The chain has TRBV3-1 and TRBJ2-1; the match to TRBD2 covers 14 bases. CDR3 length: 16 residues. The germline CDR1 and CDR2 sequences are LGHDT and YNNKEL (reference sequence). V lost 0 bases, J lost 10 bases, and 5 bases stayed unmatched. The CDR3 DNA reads TGTGCCAGCAGCCAAGAGGGGACTAGCGGGAGTGGGGAGCAGTTCTTC. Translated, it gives CASSQEGTSGSGEQFF.

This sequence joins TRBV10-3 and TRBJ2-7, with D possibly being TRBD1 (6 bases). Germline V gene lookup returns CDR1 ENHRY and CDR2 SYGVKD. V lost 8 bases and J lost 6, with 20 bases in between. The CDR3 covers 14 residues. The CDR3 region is CAIGALGAGGEQYF. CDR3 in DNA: TGTGCCATCGGAGCTTTGGGGGCTGGGGGCGAGCAGTACTTC.